Each of the 8 T cell receptor beta chains below was sequenced from the same sample in a study of blood T cell repertoires in COVID-19. TCRdb keeps only in-frame clones here, not all; method: immunoSEQ multiplex PCR. The data hold 70,000 to 95,000 clones, with 80% to 95% observed a single time. Sequencing was done on a sample of peripheral blood. The receptors shown here come from a woman aged 45 to 65 in a cohort sampled during active COVID-19.

The chain is built from TRBV5-4 and TRBJ2-2, with D maybe TRBD1 (6 bases). The V end lost 1 base, the J end lost 4 bases, and 17 bases lay between the germline ends. Germline V CDR1 and CDR2: SGHNT, YYREEE (reference sequence). This CDR3 is built from 17 residues. The CDR3 coding sequence is TGTGCCAGCAGCTTGATGACAGGATTATTAGGCACCGGGGAGCTGTTTTTT. Amino acid sequence: CASSLMTGLLGTGELFF.

This clone was seen only once. V usage is TRBV28 and J usage is TRBJ1-2; maybe TRBD1 (6 bases). Trimming stripped 6 bases from V and 8 bases from J, with 25 bases between. The V gene's germline CDR1 is MDHEN and CDR2 SYDVKM. This CDR3 is 16 amino acids long. The CDR3 is CASSQTGIGLVEGYTF. The CDR3 nucleotides are TGTGCCAGCAGCCAAACAGGGATTGGCCTGGTTGAGGGCTACACCTTC.

This chain links TRBV11-3 with TRBJ2-2; the D is unclear. V shed 4 bases and J shed 4 bases, with 4 bases lying between them. This CDR3 has 12 amino acids. The germline gives CDR1 SGHNT, CDR2 YENEEA. Here the CDR3 reads CASSSVTGELFF. CDR3 DNA: TGTGCCAGCAGCTCGGTCACCGGGGAGCTGTTTTTT.

The CDR3 DNA sequence: TGCGCCAGCAGTCGCGGGGGGGTCGGGGACACCGGGGAGCTGTTTTTT. Translation gives CASSRGGVGDTGELFF. The V call is TRBV23-1, the J call TRBJ2-2; 9 bases align to TRBD2. TRBV23-1 is assigned to the ORF class and has an uncertain function. The V segment lost 4 bases and the J segment 3 bases; nucleotides outside the gene matches: 6. CDR3 length equals 16 residues.

The V call is TRBV3-1 (or the pseudogene TRBV3-2), the J call TRBJ2-7; TRBD1 aligns across 8 bases. CDR3 length equals 23 residues. With V trimmed by 0 bases and J by 3 bases, 28 bases remained unmatched. The germline V gene encodes CDR1 LGHDT and CDR2 YNNKEL (reference sequence). The CDR3 coding sequence is TGTGCCAGCAGCCAAGACCCATGGACAGGGCAAGGGTTTACTCATAGCGCTCTCTACGAGCAGTACTTC. Protein: CASSQDPWTGQGFTHSALYEQYF.

The V call is TRBV19, the J call TRBJ1-3; no reliable D call. CDR3 size: 14 residues. V lost 8 bases and J lost 4, with 15 bases in between. Germline CDR1 is LNHDA and CDR2 is SQIVND (reference sequence). The CDR3 nucleotides are TGTGCCAGTGTCCTCCGCGGATGGGGAAACACCATATATTTT. This encodes CASVLRGWGNTIYF.

This chain links TRBV7-3 with TRBJ2-3; D perhaps matches TRBD2 (7 bases). V lost 5 bases, J lost 4 bases, and 16 bases lay in between. Germline values: CDR1 SGHTA, CDR2 FQGTGA. This CDR3 spans 15 amino acids. CDR3 bases: TGTGCCAGCAGCGCTGCGCGGGGGCAATCAGATACGCAGTATTTT. This sequence encodes CASSAARGQSDTQYF.

The rearrangement joins TRBV5-1 to TRBJ2-3, with 8 positions matching TRBD1. CDR1 and CDR2 (germline): SGHRS, YFSETQ. The CDR3 loop spans 17 amino acids. J gave up 0 bases and V 4 bases, and 10 bases lay outside the gene matches. CDR3 loop: CASSPLGQVSSTDTQYF. The CDR3 region has the DNA TGCGCCAGCAGCCCCTTGGGACAGGTCTCTAGCACAGATACGCAGTATTTT. Complete variable domain (other parts from reference TRBV5-1 and TRBJ2-3): KAGVTQTPRYLIKTRGQQVTLSCSPISGHRSVSWYQQTPGQGLQFLFEYFSETQRNKGNFPGRFSGRQFSNSRSEMNVSTLELGDSALYLCASSPLGQVSSTDTQYFGPGTRLTVL.